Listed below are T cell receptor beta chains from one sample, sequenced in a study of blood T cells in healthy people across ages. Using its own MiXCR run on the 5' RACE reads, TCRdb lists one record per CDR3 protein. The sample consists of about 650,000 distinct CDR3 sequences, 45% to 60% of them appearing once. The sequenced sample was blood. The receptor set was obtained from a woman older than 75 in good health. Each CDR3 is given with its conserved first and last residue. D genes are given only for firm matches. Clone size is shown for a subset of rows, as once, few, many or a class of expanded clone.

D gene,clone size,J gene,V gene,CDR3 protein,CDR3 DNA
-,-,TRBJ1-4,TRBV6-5,CASSRRELGKLFF,TGTGCCAGCAGCCGACGCGAACTGGGAAAACTGTTTTTT
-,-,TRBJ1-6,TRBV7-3,CASSLYDVGSPLHF,TGTGCCAGCAGCCTCTACGACGTAGGTTCACCCCTCCACTTT
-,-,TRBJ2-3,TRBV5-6,CASSLEQTGTDTQYF,TGTGCCAGCAGCTTGGAGCAGACGGGCACAGATACGCAGTATTTT
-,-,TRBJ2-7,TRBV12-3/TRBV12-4,CASSSQTWRYGGQYF,TGTGCCAGCAGTTCGCAGACGTGGAGATACGGCGGGCAGTACTTC
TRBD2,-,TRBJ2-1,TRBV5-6,CASSQRLAGITNEQFF,TGTGCCAGCAGCCAGAGACTAGCGGGGATCACCAATGAGCAGTTCTTC
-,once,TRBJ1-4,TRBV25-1,CASSREGTGEKLFF,TGTGCCAGCAGCCGTGAGGGAACGGGTGAAAAACTGTTTTTT
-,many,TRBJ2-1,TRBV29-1,CSARRLAEYYNEQFF,TGCAGCGCCAGAAGGTTAGCGGAATACTACAATGAGCAGTTCTTC
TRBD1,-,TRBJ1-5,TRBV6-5,CASSFFPSYRGGNQPQHF,TGTGCCAGCAGTTTTTTCCCTTCATACAGGGGCGGCAATCAGCCCCAGCATTTT
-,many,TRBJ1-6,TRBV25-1,CASSEYVGSPLHF,TGTGCCAGCAGTGAATATGTGGGCTCACCCCTCCACTTT
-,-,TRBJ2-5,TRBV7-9,CASSFVQGALETQYF,TGTGCCAGCAGCTTTGTGCAGGGCGCGTTAGAGACCCAGTACTTC
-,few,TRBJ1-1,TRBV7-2,CASSRSQDLIRAFF,TGTGCCAGCAGCCGATCTCAGGACCTTATCCGGGCTTTCTTT
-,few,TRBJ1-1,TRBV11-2,CASSSNQGRGTEAFF,TGTGCCAGCAGCTCGAATCAGGGGCGAGGCACTGAAGCTTTCTTT
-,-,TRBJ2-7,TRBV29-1,CSVVISGSYNEQYF,TGCAGCGTTGTTATCTCTGGCTCCTACAATGAGCAGTACTTC
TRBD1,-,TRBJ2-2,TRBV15,CATRQGANTGELFF,TGTGCCACCAGACAGGGGGCGAACACCGGGGAGCTGTTTTTT
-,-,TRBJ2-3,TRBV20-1,CSARSPGTIRTDTQYF,TGCAGTGCTCGCTCCCCCGGGACGATCCGCACAGATACGCAGTATTTT
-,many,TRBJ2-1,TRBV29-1,CSVLLGHNNEQFF,TGCAGCGTTCTTCTCGGACACAACAATGAGCAGTTCTTC
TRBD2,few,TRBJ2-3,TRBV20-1,CSVKRGGPDTQYF,TGCAGTGTCAAGCGGGGGGGCCCAGATACGCAGTATTTT
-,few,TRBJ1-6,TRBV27,CASSFRGGRRSYNSPLHF,TGTGCCAGCAGTTTTAGGGGGGGGCGCCGCTCCTATAATTCACCCCTCCACTTT
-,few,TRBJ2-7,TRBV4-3,CASSQDLTYEQYF,TGCGCCAGCAGCCAAGATTTAACCTACGAGCAGTACTTC
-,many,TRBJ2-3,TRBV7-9,CASRPTVNRQVGTDTQYF,TGTGCCAGCAGGCCGACAGTTAATCGCCAGGTTGGCACAGATACGCAGTATTTT
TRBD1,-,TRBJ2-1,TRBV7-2,CASSLRWDRADEQFF,TGTGCCAGCAGCTTAAGGTGGGACAGGGCAGATGAGCAGTTCTTC
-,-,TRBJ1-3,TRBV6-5,CASSYGTGHIGSTIYF,TGTGCCAGCAGTTACGGGACCGGTCATATTGGAAGCACCATATATTTT
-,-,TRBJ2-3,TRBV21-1,CASSKGASEFTDTQYF,TGTGCCAGCAGCAAAGGGGCTAGCGAATTCACAGATACGCAGTATTTT
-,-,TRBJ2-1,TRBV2,CASSSPQTNGSPWYNEQFF,TGTGCCAGCAGTTCACCCCAAACTAACGGGAGCCCCTGGTACAATGAGCAGTTCTTC
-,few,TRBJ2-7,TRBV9,CASSVGDSYSYEQYF,TGTGCCAGCAGCGTCGGGGACTCCTACTCCTACGAGCAGTACTTC
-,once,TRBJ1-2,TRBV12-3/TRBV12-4,CASTDGTALSYGYTF,TGTGCCAGCACCGACGGTACGGCTCTCAGCTATGGCTACACCTTC
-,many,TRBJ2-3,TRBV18,CASSPPKGIGTDTQYF,TGTGCCAGCTCACCTCCGAAGGGCATTGGCACAGATACGCAGTATTTT
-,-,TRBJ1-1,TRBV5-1,CASSLEAAGTEAFF,TGCGCCAGCAGCTTGGAGGCAGCAGGCACTGAAGCTTTCTTT
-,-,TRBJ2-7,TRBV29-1,CSVEDRLYEQYF,TGCAGCGTTGAAGATCGCCTCTACGAGCAGTACTTC
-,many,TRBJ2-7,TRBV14,CAIYEQYF,TGTGCCATCTACGAGCAGTACTTC
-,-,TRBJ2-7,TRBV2,CASSELVGSAYEQYF,TGTGCCAGCAGTGAACTTGTCGGCTCCGCCTACGAGCAGTACTTC
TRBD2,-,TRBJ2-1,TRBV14,CASSRIKASGRLNEQFF,TGTGCCAGCAGCCGGATAAAGGCTAGCGGGAGGTTGAATGAGCAGTTCTTC
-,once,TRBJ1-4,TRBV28,CASAFGGAEKLFF,TGTGCCAGCGCCTTTGGGGGGGCTGAAAAACTGTTTTTT
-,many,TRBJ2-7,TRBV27,CASSLGLNHEQYF,TGTGCCAGCAGTTTGGGACTTAACCACGAGCAGTACTTC
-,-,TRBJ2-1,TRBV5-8,CASSLVGQTYNEQFF,TGTGCCAGCAGCTTGGTAGGACAAACCTACAATGAGCAGTTCTTC
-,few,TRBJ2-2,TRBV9,CASSEGSRDTGELFF,TGTGCCAGCAGCGAGGGCTCCAGGGACACCGGGGAGCTGTTTTTT
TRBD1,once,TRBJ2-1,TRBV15,CATSREGTAYNEQFF,TGTGCCACCAGCAGAGAGGGGACAGCATACAATGAGCAGTTCTTC
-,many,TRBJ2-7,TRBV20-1,CSAPPGLSFGEQYF,TGCAGTGCTCCCCCAGGATTAAGTTTTGGCGAGCAGTACTTC
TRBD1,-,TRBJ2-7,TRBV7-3,CASSQLGQPPYEQYF,TGTGCCAGCAGCCAATTGGGACAGCCACCCTACGAGCAGTACTTC
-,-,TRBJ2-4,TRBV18,CASSPVHDKNIQYF,TGTGCCAGCTCACCAGTACACGATAAAAACATTCAGTACTTC
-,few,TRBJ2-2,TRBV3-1,CASSHARRGTGELFF,TGTGCCAGCAGCCACGCCAGACGTGGAACCGGGGAGCTGTTTTTT
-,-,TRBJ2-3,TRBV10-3,CAIMAGTDTQYF,TGTGCCATCATGGCTGGCACAGATACGCAGTATTTT
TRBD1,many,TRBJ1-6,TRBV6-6,CASSYSPGTGHSPLHF,TGTGCCAGCAGTTACTCGCCTGGGACAGGCCATTCACCCCTCCACTTT
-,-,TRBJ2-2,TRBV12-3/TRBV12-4,CASSPQRTGELFF,TGTGCCAGCAGCCCTCAGCGGACCGGGGAGCTGTTTTTT
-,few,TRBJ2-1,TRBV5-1,CASSGSPNNEQFF,TGCGCCAGCAGCGGTAGCCCGAACAATGAGCAGTTCTTC
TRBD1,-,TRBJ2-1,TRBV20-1,CSASQGAGYNEQFF,TGCAGTGCTAGTCAGGGGGCGGGTTACAATGAGCAGTTCTTC
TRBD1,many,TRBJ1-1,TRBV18,CASSLQQGAPEAFF,TGTGCCAGCTCATTACAACAGGGGGCTCCTGAAGCTTTCTTT
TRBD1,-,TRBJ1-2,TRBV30,CAWKRTGLYHGYTF,TGTGCCTGGAAGAGGACAGGGCTGTACCATGGCTACACCTTC
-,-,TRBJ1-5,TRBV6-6,CASIGAGNQPQHF,TGTGCCAGCATCGGGGCAGGCAATCAGCCCCAGCATTTT
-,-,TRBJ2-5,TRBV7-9,CASSLPPTIQETQYF,TGTGCCAGCAGCTTACCCCCGACAATCCAAGAGACCCAGTACTTC
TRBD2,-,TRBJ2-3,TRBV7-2,CASSRHASGGAKDTQYF,TGTGCCAGCAGCCGACACGCTAGCGGGGGGGCCAAAGATACGCAGTATTTT
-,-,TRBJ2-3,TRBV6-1,CASSTTKPTDTQYF,TGTGCCAGCAGTACGACTAAACCCACAGATACGCAGTATTTT
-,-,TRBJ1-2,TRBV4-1,CASSLPLGDGYTF,TGCGCCAGCAGCCTTCCCCTCGGAGATGGCTACACCTTC
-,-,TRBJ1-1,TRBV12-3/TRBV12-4,CASSLYPSEAFF,TGTGCCAGCAGCCTTTACCCCAGTGAAGCTTTCTTT